This T cell receptor (beta chain) was recovered during a study of T cells after yellow fever vaccination (dated 2019 in TCRdb). Notes on the research overall: Libraries from fractions with low cell numbers were prepared with the SMART-Seq v4 Ultra Low Input RNA kit. Bulk TCR alpha and beta repertoires were sequenced longitudinally to track T-cell clones before and after primary and booster YFV17D yellow fever vaccination. Two healthy male donors, one aged 18 to 30 and one aged 30 to 39 years, were included in the cohort. Blood samples were taken at several timepoints before and after primary and secondary immunization, and bulk PBMC replicates and cell subsets were isolated.

In the paper's terms, the treatment or condition label means: live attenuated yellow fever vaccine strain. A standard Ficoll-Paque protocol was used to isolate PBMCs from peripheral blood. CD4 and CD8 T-cell fractions were isolated with Dynabeads CD4 and CD8 positive selection kits. TriZol was used to extract RNA from bulk PBMCs, CD4 and CD8 fractions, and dextramer-positive and dextramer-negative fractions. The germline V gene (reference sequence) sets CDR1 to LGHDT and CDR2 to YNNKEL. Taken from cysteine to phenylalanine, the CDR3 has 13 residues. Just CDR3 DNA is preserved here, 39 bases in frame from base 1. The junction shows trimming of 0 bases on V and 2 bases on J, plus 5 bases between the germline ends. Results and caveats for the whole study, not just this receptor: Computational filtering was required because FACS-sorted repertoires could contain abundant contaminating clonotypes from the bulk population. Because only two donors were included in the study, the extent to which the findings can be generalized is limited. The secondary T-cell response was weaker than the primary response but faster, peaking on day 5 instead of day 15. After the booster, most of the clones that had expanded following primary vaccination were detected again (96% of CD4 and around nine tenths of CD8), which suggests that memory was broadly maintained. A small share of clonotypes was detected in both CD4 and CD8 compartments, with the overlap likely arising from convergent recombination.

At least ten counts were recorded for this clonotype. There is no known antigen for this receptor. Per-base quality was not reported, and no clone a single base away is much larger than it. TCR cDNA was synthesized by 5'RACE template switching, which introduced a universal primer site and unique molecular identifiers. Priming for cDNA synthesis came from both the TCR alpha and TCR beta constant segments. Two PCR steps were used to amplify libraries, with sample barcodes and sequencing adapters being added in the second step. Sequencing of libraries was done on Illumina HiSeq 2500 (2x100 bp) or NovaSeq (2x150 bp). Turning to the authors' computational methods: Demultiplexing of reads and collapsing into UMI consensus sequences were performed with MIGEC, and V(D)J alignment was carried out with MiXCR. Vaccine-responding clonotypes were identified with edgeR using replicate PBMC samples, with FDR below 0.01 and a log2 fold change above 5 up to day 15 being required. Each bulk clonotype was labeled CD4 or CD8 based on which sequenced repertoire, CD4 or CD8, contained the clonotype at higher abundance. Starting from the raw public reads, TCRdb applied fastp trimming at Q25, assembled clones with MiXCR and retained in-frame beta chains. Each CDR3 protein gets just one entry, which takes the most common genes and DNA from the rows behind it. The V and J calls, along with clone size, are taken from TCRdb and not from the paper's own processing. Across this sample there are around 100,000 distinct CDR3 sequences, with around 8% seen only once. 25% of the sample lies in the top ten.

The sample was CD8+ T cells sorted from PBMCs, taken 45 days after the yellow fever booster vaccination. This TCR came from a man aged 25 to 40 who received the YFV17D yellow fever vaccine. The sequence links TRBV3-1 to TRBJ2-7, with the D gene uncertain. The CDR3 here reads CASSQDSTYEQYF. The sequenced DNA is TGTGCCAGCAGCCAAGACTCCACCTACGAGCAGTACTTC.